This TCR beta chain was observed in a study of vaccination effects on CD4 cells after COVID-19. Looking at the study overall: Researchers drew samples from a few convalescent patients early and late after vaccination.

Antigen-specific CD4+ T cells were expanded with viral peptide pools in the ViraFEST assay before sequencing. Cultured cells yielded isolated CD4+ T cells after 10 days. The individual was infected with SARS-CoV-2 between March and December 2020, as confirmed by PCR. Participants got two doses of BNT162b2 or mRNA-1273 vaccine. On this clone itself: Its antigen remains unknown.

CDR3 length equals 13 residues. V gave up 0 bases and J gave up 4 bases, with 8 bases separating them. CDR1 and CDR2 from the germline V gene are SGHNT and YYREEE (reference sequence). The table came from immunoSEQ multiplex PCR; TCRdb's copy has only in-frame clones and leaves some out. Of some 14,000 clones in the sample, 76% are singletons; the top ten hold 20% to 25%. The V call is TRBV5-4, the J call TRBJ2-7, with D tentatively TRBD1 (6 bases). Sequencing was performed on CD4+ T cells from PBMCs cultured with HCoV-NL63 spike peptides, taken after COVID-19 vaccination. This clonotype was sampled from a human donor who had a prior SARS-CoV-2 infection. CDR3 bases: TGTGCCAGCAGCTTGGCAGGGGTTTACGAGCAGTACTTC. Its protein product is CASSLAGVYEQYF. The complete variable domain, with remaining parts taken from reference TRBV5-4 and TRBJ2-7, reads ETGVTQSPTHLIKTRGQQVTLRCSSQSGHNTVSWYQQALGQGPQFIFQYYREEENGRGNFPPRFSGLQFPNYSSELNVNALELDDSALYLCASSLAGVYEQYFGPGTRLTVT.